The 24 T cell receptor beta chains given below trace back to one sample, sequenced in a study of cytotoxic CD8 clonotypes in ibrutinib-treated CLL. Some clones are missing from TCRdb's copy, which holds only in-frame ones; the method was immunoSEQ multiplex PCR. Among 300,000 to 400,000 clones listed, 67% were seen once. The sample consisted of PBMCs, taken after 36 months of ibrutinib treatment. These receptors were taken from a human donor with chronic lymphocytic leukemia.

Here the CDR3 reads CASSYSRQYEQYF. CDR3 nucleotide sequence: TGTGCCAGCAGTTACTCTCGGCAGTACGAGCAGTACTTC. The chain has TRBV6-5 and TRBJ2-7; no clear D gene. This CDR3 comprises 13 residues. The V gene's germline CDR1 is MNHEY and CDR2 SVGAGI. Between the trimmed V and J ends, which lost 0 bases and 4 bases, there was a span of 7 bases.

The CDR3 region has the DNA TGTGCCAGTAGTATCGGGGTTATGGGCTACTATGGCTACACCTTC. This encodes CASSIGVMGYYGYTF. J is TRBJ1-2 and V is TRBV19, with D hard to call. V lost 3 bases and J lost 3, with 14 bases in between. Germline values: CDR1 LNHDA, CDR2 SQIVND (reference sequence). The CDR3 is made up of 15 amino acids.

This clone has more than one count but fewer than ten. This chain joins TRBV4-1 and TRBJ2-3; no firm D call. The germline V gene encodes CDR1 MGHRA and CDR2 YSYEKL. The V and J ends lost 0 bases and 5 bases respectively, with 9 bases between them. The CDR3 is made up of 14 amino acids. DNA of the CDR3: TGCGCCAGCAGCCAAGAAGTCCAGCGAGATACGCAGTATTTT. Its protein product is CASSQEVQRDTQYF.

The CDR3 bases are TGTGCCAGTAGTATAGATTGGACAGGGGGGACCTACGAGCAGTACTTC. Translated: CASSIDWTGGTYEQYF. The rearrangement joins TRBV19 to TRBJ2-7, with 10 bases identical to TRBD1. Germline V gene sequence: CDR1 LNHDA, CDR2 SQIVND (reference sequence). The CDR3 runs 16 residues. With 0 bases clipped from V and 2 bases from J, the junction kept 4 bases outside the gene matches.

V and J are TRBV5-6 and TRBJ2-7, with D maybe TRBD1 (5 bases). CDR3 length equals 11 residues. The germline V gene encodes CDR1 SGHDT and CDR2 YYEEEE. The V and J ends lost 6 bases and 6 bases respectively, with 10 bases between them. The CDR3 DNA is TGTGCCAGCATCCAGGGATCCGAGCAGTACTTC. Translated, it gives CASIQGSEQYF.

CDR3 nucleotide sequence: TGTGCCAGCAGTTACAGAAACGGACAGGGGGGCTACACCTTC. Its translation: CASSYRNGQGGYTF. V usage is TRBV6-5 and J usage is TRBJ1-2; 9 nucleotides agree with TRBD1. Germline CDR1 reads MNHEY; CDR2 reads SVGAGI. With 2 bases clipped from V and 8 bases from J, the junction kept 6 bases outside the gene matches. This CDR3 has 14 residues.

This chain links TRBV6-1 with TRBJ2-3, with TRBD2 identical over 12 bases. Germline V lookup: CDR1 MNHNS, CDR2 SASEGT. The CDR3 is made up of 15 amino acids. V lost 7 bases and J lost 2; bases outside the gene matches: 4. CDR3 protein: CASTGLAGNTDTQYF. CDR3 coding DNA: TGTGCCAGCACCGGACTAGCGGGGAACACAGATACGCAGTATTTT.

The CDR3 nucleotides read TGTGCCACCAGCCCCTCCAGGGTAACGGTAGAGACCCAGTACTTC. Its protein product is CATSPSRVTVETQYF. The V call is TRBV15, the J call TRBJ2-5, with a possible D match to TRBD1 (5 bases). The CDR3 extends over 15 amino acids. Trimming shortened V by 5 bases and J by 4 bases, and 17 bases separated the two germline ends. CDR1 is LNHNV, CDR2 YYDKDF, per germline (reference sequence).

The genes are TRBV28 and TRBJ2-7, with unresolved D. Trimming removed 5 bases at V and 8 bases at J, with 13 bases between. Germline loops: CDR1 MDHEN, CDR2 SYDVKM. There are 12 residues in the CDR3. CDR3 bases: TGTGCCAGCAGTCCCCCCTTGGCTCAGCAGTACTTC. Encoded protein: CASSPPLAQQYF.

DNA for the CDR3: TGCGCCAGCAGCCAAGATTGGAGGGAGCATTTCTCCTACGAGCAGTACTTC. Translated: CASSQDWREHFSYEQYF. The chain carries TRBV4-1 and TRBJ2-7; the D gene is possibly TRBD2 (6 bases). This CDR3 is 17 amino acids long. Germline V CDR1 and CDR2: MGHRA, YSYEKL. Trimming took 0 bases from V and 0 from J, leaving 15 bases between them.

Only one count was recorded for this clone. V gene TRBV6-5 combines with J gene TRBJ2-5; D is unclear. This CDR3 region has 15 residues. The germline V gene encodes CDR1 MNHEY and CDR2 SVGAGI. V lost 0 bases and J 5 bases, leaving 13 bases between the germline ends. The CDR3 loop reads CASSYSAGLGETQYF. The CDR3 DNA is TGTGCCAGCAGTTACTCTGCAGGATTAGGCGAGACCCAGTACTTC.

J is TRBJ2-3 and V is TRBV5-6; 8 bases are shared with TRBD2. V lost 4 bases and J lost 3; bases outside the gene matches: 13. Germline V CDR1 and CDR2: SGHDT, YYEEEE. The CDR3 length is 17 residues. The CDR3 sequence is CASSPILAGGRTDTQYF. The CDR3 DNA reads TGTGCCAGCAGCCCAATACTTGCGGGGGGCCGGACAGATACGCAGTATTTT.

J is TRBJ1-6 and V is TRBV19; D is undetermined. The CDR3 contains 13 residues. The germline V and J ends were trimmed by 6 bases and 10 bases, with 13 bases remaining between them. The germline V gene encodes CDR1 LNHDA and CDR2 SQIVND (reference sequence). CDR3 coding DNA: TGTGCCAGTAGGGGCAACACTGGCTCACCCCTCCACTTT. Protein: CASRGNTGSPLHF.

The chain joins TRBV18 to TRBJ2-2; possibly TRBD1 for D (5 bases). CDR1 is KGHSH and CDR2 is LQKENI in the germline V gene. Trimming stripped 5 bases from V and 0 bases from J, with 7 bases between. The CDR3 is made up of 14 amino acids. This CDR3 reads CASSRQPNTGELFF. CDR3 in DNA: TGTGCCAGCTCAAGACAGCCGAACACCGGGGAGCTGTTTTTT.

DNA for the CDR3: TGCGCCAGCAGCCGTACTAGCGGGACTATCTACGAGCAGTACTTC. As protein: CASSRTSGTIYEQYF. V gene TRBV4-1 combines with J gene TRBJ2-7; 10 bases line up with TRBD2. From germline, CDR1 is MGHRA and CDR2 YSYEKL. Trimming removed 4 bases from V and 3 bases from J; junction bases left unmatched: 6. This CDR3 spans 15 amino acids.

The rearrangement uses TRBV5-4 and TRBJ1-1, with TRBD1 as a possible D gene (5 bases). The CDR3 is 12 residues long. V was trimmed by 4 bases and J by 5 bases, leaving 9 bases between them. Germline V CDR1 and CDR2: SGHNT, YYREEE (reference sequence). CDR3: CASSPQGTEAFF. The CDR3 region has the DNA TGTGCCAGCAGCCCCCAGGGAACTGAAGCTTTCTTT.

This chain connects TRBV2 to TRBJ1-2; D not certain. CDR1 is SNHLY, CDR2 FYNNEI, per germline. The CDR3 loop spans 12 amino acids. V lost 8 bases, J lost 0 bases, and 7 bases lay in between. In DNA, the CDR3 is TGTGCCAGCGAGGGAACTAACTATGGCTACACCTTC. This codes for CASEGTNYGYTF.

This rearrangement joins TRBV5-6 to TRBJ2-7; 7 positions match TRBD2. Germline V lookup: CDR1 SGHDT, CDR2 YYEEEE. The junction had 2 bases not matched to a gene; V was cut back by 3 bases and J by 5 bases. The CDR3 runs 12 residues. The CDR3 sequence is CASSWGTNEQYF. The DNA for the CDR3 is TGTGCCAGCAGCTGGGGGACTAACGAGCAGTACTTC.

The CDR3 DNA reads as TGTGCCAGCACCACAGGGACAGGGGTCGGCTACACCTTC. Amino acid sequence: CASTTGTGVGYTF. The J gene is TRBJ1-2, the V gene TRBV2, with 10 bases fitting TRBD1. The CDR3 length is 13 residues. J lost 8 bases, V lost 7 bases, and 7 bases had no gene match. Germline V gene lookup returns CDR1 SNHLY and CDR2 FYNNEI.

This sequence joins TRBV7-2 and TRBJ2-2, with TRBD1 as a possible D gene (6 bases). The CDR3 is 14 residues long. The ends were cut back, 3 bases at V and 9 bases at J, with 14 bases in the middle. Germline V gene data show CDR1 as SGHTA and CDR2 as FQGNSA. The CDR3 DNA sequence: TGTGCCAGCAGCTTGCGACAGGCTCCCCGGGAGCTGTTTTTT. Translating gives CASSLRQAPRELFF. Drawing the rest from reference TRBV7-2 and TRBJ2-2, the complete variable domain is GAGVSQSPSNKVTEKGKDVELRCDPISGHTALYWYRQSLGQGLEFLIYFQGNSAPDKSGLPSDRFSAERTGGSVSTLTIQRTQQEDSAVYLCASSLRQAPRELFFGEGSRLTVL.

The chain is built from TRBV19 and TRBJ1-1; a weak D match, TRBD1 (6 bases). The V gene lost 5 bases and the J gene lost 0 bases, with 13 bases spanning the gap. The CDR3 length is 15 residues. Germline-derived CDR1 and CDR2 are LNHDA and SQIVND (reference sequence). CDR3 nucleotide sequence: TGTGCCAGTAGTCTCTACAGGGCGATGAACACTGAAGCTTTCTTT. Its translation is CASSLYRAMNTEAFF.

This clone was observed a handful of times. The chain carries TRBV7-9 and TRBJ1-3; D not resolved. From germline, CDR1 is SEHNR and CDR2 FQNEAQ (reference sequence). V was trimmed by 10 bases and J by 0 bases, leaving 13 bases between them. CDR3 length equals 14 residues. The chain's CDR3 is CATSGPGSGNTIYF. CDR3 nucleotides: TGTGCCACCTCCGGGCCGGGCTCTGGAAACACCATATATTTT.

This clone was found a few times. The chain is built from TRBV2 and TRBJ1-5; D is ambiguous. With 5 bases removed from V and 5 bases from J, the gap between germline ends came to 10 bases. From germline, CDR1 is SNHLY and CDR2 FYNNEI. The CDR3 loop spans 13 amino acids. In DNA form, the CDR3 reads TGTGCCAGCAGTCCCCTTCGGCATCAGCCCCAGCATTTT. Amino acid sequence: CASSPLRHQPQHF.

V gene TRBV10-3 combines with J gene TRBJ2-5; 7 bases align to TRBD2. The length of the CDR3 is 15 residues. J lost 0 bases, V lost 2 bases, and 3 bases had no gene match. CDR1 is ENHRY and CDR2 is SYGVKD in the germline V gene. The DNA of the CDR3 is TGTGCCATCAGTGAGAGCGGGGAGTACCAAGAGACCCAGTACTTC. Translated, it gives CAISESGEYQETQYF.